One sample yielded the 14 T cell receptor beta chains listed below, sequenced in a study of response to subunit inactivated influenza vaccine. TCRdb re-derived calls from the RT-PCR reads in MiXCR, one entry per CDR3 protein. The sample has about 650,000 distinct CDR3 sequences, 14% seen once. The source was PBMCs from blood, collected approximately 15 days before vaccination. All receptors derive from a man in his fifties who received an inactivated influenza vaccine.

Here the CDR3 DNA reads TGCGCCAGCAGCTTGAGTCCAGGGGAGACCTACGAGCAGTACTTC. Translation: CASSLSPGETYEQYF. V and J are TRBV5-1 and TRBJ2-7; possible D gene TRBD1, 6 bases. V was pared by 1 base and J by 2 bases, with 13 bases between. Germline V lookup: CDR1 SGHRS, CDR2 YFSETQ. The CDR3 is made up of 15 amino acids.

V gene TRBV24-1 combines with J gene TRBJ2-5, with TRBD1 matching over 12 bases. From germline, CDR1 is KGHDR and CDR2 SFDVKD. Unmatched junction bases numbered 6, after V lost 4 bases and J lost 4 bases. The CDR3 has 16 amino acids. The CDR3 DNA reads TGTGCCACCAGTGACTCGGGACAGGGGGCCGGAGAGACCCAGTACTTC. Translating gives CATSDSGQGAGETQYF.

This clonotype was counted at least ten times. The genes are TRBV20-1 and TRBJ1-2; 8 positions agree with TRBD1. This CDR3 is built from 16 residues. Germline V gives CDR1 DFQATT, CDR2 SNEGSKA (reference sequence). V lost 0 bases, J lost 7 bases, and 13 bases stayed unmatched. Written as DNA, the CDR3 is TGCAGTGCTAGAGATTCGCGACAGGGGAATCTGCCTGGCTACACCTTC. This sequence encodes CSARDSRQGNLPGYTF.

A few counts support this clonotype. This sequence joins TRBV5-6 and TRBJ2-1, with 10 bases that match TRBD1. The germline CDR1 and CDR2 sequences are SGHDT and YYEEEE. CDR3 length: 16 amino acids. The trim removed 5 bases at V and 1 base at J, leaving 6 bases unmatched. The DNA for the CDR3 is TGTGCCAGCAGTAAGATGGGACAGGGGTCCTACAATGAGCAGTTCTTC. This encodes CASSKMGQGSYNEQFF.

The CDR3, as DNA: TGTGCCATCAGTGAGGGGAGGACAGGGCGTAACTATGGCTACACCTTC. Protein product: CAISEGRTGRNYGYTF. The rearrangement uses TRBV10-3 and TRBJ1-2; 8 nucleotides match TRBD1. The CDR3 loop spans 16 amino acids. The V gene end was trimmed by 2 bases and the J gene end by 1 base; junction bases not matched to a gene: 6. The V gene's germline CDR1 is ENHRY and CDR2 SYGVKD.

This clonotype was counted many times. The chain employs TRBV20-1 and TRBJ2-1; TRBD2 agrees at 7 bases. V was pared by 5 bases and J by 6 bases, with 16 bases of the junction left unmatched. This CDR3 comprises 16 residues. Per germline, CDR1 DFQATT and CDR2 SNEGSKA (reference sequence). CDR3 nucleotides: TGCAGTGCTCCGTGGACTAGGGCCGGAGTCACCAATGAGCAGTTCTTC. Translated: CSAPWTRAGVTNEQFF.

The rearrangement joins TRBV14 to TRBJ2-1; 9 bases align to TRBD1. This CDR3 is 16 amino acids long. The V and J ends lost 3 bases and 10 bases, in that order; junction bases with no gene match: 13. The V gene's germline CDR1 is SGHDN and CDR2 FVKESK. In nucleotides, the CDR3 is TGTGCCAGCAGCCAGAACAGGGGGCTAGGCCAAGCGGAGCAGTTCTTC. Translating it yields CASSQNRGLGQAEQFF. Full variable domain (missing parts from reference TRBV14 and TRBJ2-1): EAGVTQFPSHSVIEKGQTVTLRCDPISGHDNLYWYRRVMGKEIKFLLHFVKESKQDESGMPNNRFLAERTGGTYSTLKVQPAELEDSGVYFCASSQNRGLGQAEQFFGPGTRLTVL.

Only a few counts were recorded for this clonotype. The chain is built from TRBV29-1 and TRBJ2-3; 9 nucleotides agree with TRBD2. The V and J ends lost 8 bases and 11 bases, in that order; junction bases with no gene match: 2. The CDR3 spans 9 residues. In germline, CDR1 is SQVTM, CDR2 ANQGSEA. DNA for the CDR3: TGCAGCACGCGGGAGGGGCAGTATTTT. It specifies CSTREGQYF.

V is TRBV6-1 and J is TRBJ1-1; TRBD1 agrees at 7 bases. V lost 6 bases and J lost 0; bases outside the gene matches: 4. The CDR3 runs to 14 residues. Germline loops: CDR1 MNHNS, CDR2 SASEGT. CDR3 amino acids: CASRWDRMNTEAFF. Here the CDR3 DNA reads TGTGCCAGCAGATGGGACAGAATGAACACTGAAGCTTTCTTT.

This clonotype was found a few times. The rearrangement links TRBV10-3 to TRBJ2-7; D may be TRBD2 (6 bases). Germline CDR1 reads ENHRY; CDR2 reads SYGVKD. V was shortened by 8 bases and J by 0 bases, with 11 bases between the two germline ends. This CDR3 is 13 amino acids long. The CDR3 sequence is CAIGAGHSYEQYF. In DNA, the CDR3 is TGTGCCATCGGGGCGGGGCACTCCTACGAGCAGTACTTC.

The CDR3 nucleotides read TGTGCCAGCAGTCCCCAGGGACCCCCCGAGACCCAGTACTTC. Residues: CASSPQGPPETQYF. J is TRBJ2-5 and V is TRBV12-3 or TRBV12-4; D possibly matches TRBD1 or TRBD2 (5 bases each). This CDR3 is 14 amino acids long. V was clipped by 5 bases and J by 5 bases, with 15 bases between them.

The CDR3 nucleotides read TGTGCCAGCAACGAAGGTAGCCTCAAGCAGTACTTC. Residues: CASNEGSLKQYF. The chain uses TRBV6-2 or TRBV6-3 and TRBJ2-7; D ambiguous. From germline, CDR1 is MNHEY and CDR2 SVGEGT. The ends were cut back, 7 bases at V and 8 bases at J, with 15 bases in the middle. This CDR3 spans 12 amino acids.

The rearrangement joins TRBV29-1 to TRBJ1-2, with TRBD1 identical over 10 bases. The CDR3 runs 15 residues. Per the germline V gene, CDR1 is SQVTM and CDR2 is ANQGSEA. The V segment lost 0 bases and the J segment 8 bases; nucleotides outside the gene matches: 9. CDR3 sequence reads: CSVEDGRDRGHGYTF. The CDR3 DNA reads as TGCAGCGTTGAAGACGGTCGTGACAGGGGGCACGGCTACACCTTC.

This clonotype was observed a handful of times. The V gene is TRBV5-1, the J gene TRBJ2-7; 10 positions match TRBD2. Germline V gene data show CDR1 as SGHRS and CDR2 as YFSETQ. The J segment lost 2 bases and the V segment lost 4 bases, leaving 6 bases of the junction unmatched. The CDR3 is 15 amino acids. The CDR3 spells CASSATSGDTYEQYF. The CDR3 bases are TGCGCCAGCAGCGCTACTAGCGGGGACACCTACGAGCAGTACTTC.